A selection of T cell receptor beta chains follows, all from one sample in a study of monozygotic twins with inflammatory bowel disease. TCRdb processed the 5' RACE reads again and assigns one entry to each CDR3 protein, with no DNA. The sample data list over 110,000 distinct CDR3 sequences. Source material: blood. Receptor source: a human donor with ulcerative colitis or Crohn's disease, or a healthy co-twin of an affected twin (not recorded which). CDR3s include the opening cysteine and the closing phenylalanine or tryptophan.

j_gene	v_gene	CDR3aa
TRBJ2-1	TRBV6-2/TRBV6-3	CASSYSTGTGQFF
TRBJ2-7	TRBV20-1	CSARAPSGGAYEQYF
TRBJ2-1	TRBV6-1	CASNERGYKNNEQFF
TRBJ1-5	TRBV5-1	CASSLEGPGNQPQHF
TRBJ2-1	TRBV5-1	CASSLQGELSYNEQFF
TRBJ2-3	TRBV18	CASSRPGPPTDTQYF
TRBJ1-1	TRBV7-3	CASSPTGGKAFF
TRBJ1-6	TRBV24-1	CATSVYPNSPLHF
TRBJ1-4	TRBV7-2	CASSLTGGIPTNEKLFF
TRBJ2-7	TRBV5-1	CASSMTTDPYEQYF
TRBJ2-6	TRBV25-1	CASSDPKKDSGANVLTF
TRBJ2-1	TRBV7-2	CASSLVGFWAYNEQFF
TRBJ1-2	TRBV4-3	CASSQGQLNYGYTF
TRBJ1-5	TRBV5-5	CASSLFGGAGEQPQHF
TRBJ2-1	TRBV29-1	CSVTGKDYNEQFF
TRBJ2-3	TRBV18	CASSRIWTSGTDTQYF
TRBJ1-5	TRBV5-5	CASSVNPLGQGAQPQHF
TRBJ1-6	TRBV7-2	CASSLRPVGDNSPLHF
TRBJ2-1	TRBV7-3	CASSITGGVTYNEQFF
TRBJ1-1	TRBV11-1	CASSLDAGRVYWNTEAFF
TRBJ2-1	TRBV7-9	CASSLASGGAKEQFF
TRBJ2-3	TRBV12-3/TRBV12-4	CASSLRGQPSTDTQYF
TRBJ2-6	TRBV4-2	CASSLFLGAGANVLTF
TRBJ2-3	TRBV20-1	CSARDPSVTQYF
TRBJ2-3	TRBV6-5	CASSFPTRGDTQYF
TRBJ1-5	TRBV2	CASTTGFGNQPQHF
TRBJ2-2	TRBV7-9	CASSLVVGTGELFF
TRBJ2-5	TRBV7-6	CASSLAGGGQQETQYF
TRBJ2-1	TRBV12-5	CASGLVPDGQGGYNEQFF
TRBJ2-1	TRBV20-1	CSASGTAYNEQFF
TRBJ2-5	TRBV25-1	CASSGKRPLSGETQYF
TRBJ2-3	TRBV29-1	CSVESPSTDTQYF
TRBJ2-7	TRBV4-1	CASSLGTLSYEQYF
TRBJ1-2	TRBV12-3/TRBV12-4	CACSLNGENGYTF
TRBJ1-5	TRBV12-3/TRBV12-4	CASSHRGRAPSNQPQHF
TRBJ2-7	TRBV12-3/TRBV12-4	CASSLAWTGPGGVQYF
TRBJ2-7	TRBV6-1	CASSTTGQAFSEQYF
TRBJ2-1	TRBV20-1	CSASLLTRATNEQFF
TRBJ2-2	TRBV24-1	CATSDPRTGRNTGELFF
TRBJ2-3	TRBV7-2	CASSYGLAGGTDTQYF
TRBJ1-4	TRBV21-1	CASSIKQNQRFNEKLFF
TRBJ1-6	TRBV20-1	CSAKSGTGSNSPLHF
TRBJ2-1	TRBV7-9	CASSSRASSDEQFF
TRBJ1-5	TRBV11-2	CASSSGPNQPQHF
TRBJ2-3	TRBV30	CAWSPTILTWGTDTQYF